This T cell receptor beta chain derives from a study of blood T cell repertoires in COVID-19 (dated by TCRdb to the early 2020s). About the investigation overall: The collaborator samples originated in the United States, Italy and Spain and spanned the acute and convalescent phases of COVID-19. The repertoires were made available in a free public database intended to serve as a resource for research on the immune response to SARS-CoV-2. The material from the prospective study consisted of cDNA or gDNA derived from T cells, B-cell-depleted T cells, or PBMCs. HLA class I and class II types, where available, came from metadata supplied by the sample provider rather than from assay-based typing. The samples were drawn from the first 160 participants of the ongoing ImmuneRACE study and from 1,254 subjects provided by 6 global collaborators. Nearly every sample came with metadata listing a de-identified subject ID, COVID-19 status, age in years and sex. Subjects who had been exposed to COVID-19, were actively infected with it, or had recovered from it provided the deeply sampled blood TCRbeta repertoires that made up the dataset.

TCRbeta CDR3 regions were amplified from genomic DNA using the immunoSEQ Assay, a bias-controlled multiplex PCR. The paper's processing steps were these. Within the assay, amplification of reference gene primers was used to estimate how many nucleated cells each sample contained. To quantify the absolute abundance of each unique TCRbeta CDR3 rearrangement, sequence reads were collapsed and filtered. Productive Simpson clonality was computed per sample as the square root of Simpson's diversity index over productive rearrangements. TCRdb took over this immuneACCESS table, retaining in-frame rearrangements with V and J assigned. Such tables are incomplete; in checked studies, under half of the missing clones stem from an unresolved V gene, and the remainder is unexplained. D and trimming were read from the DNA, whereas the V and J calls and clone size are those reported in that table. For this sample there are under 150,000 clones; 75% to 90% appear just once. The top ten clonotypes cover approximately 3% of the sample.

Trimming at the junction amounts to 2 bases on V and 5 bases on J, and the germline ends lie 11 bases apart. Measured from the cysteine to the phenylalanine, the CDR3 is 14 residues long. This entry keeps only the CDR3 DNA: 42 bases, framed from base 1. CDR1 and CDR2, looked up from the germline V gene, are KGHSH and LQKENI. Comments on this clone: Its antigen is currently not known. Base qualities are missing; no much larger clone stands one base away.

Whole blood was collected in K2EDTA tubes by collaborating institutions according to the institutions' own protocols. For TCRbeta analysis, collaborator samples were shipped as frozen whole blood, as isolated PBMCs, or as DNA extracted from either sample type. Broader findings and caveats from the paper: The amount of clinical and demographic metadata varied by source and participant and was provided uncurated.

The sample consisted of peripheral blood. The receptor was derived from an older woman with active COVID-19. Recombination linked TRBV18 to TRBJ2-3; no D gene call is confident. The sequenced DNA: TGTGCCAGCTCACCAAACTACTTCGGAGATACGCAGTATTTT. Its translation is CASSPNYFGDTQYF.